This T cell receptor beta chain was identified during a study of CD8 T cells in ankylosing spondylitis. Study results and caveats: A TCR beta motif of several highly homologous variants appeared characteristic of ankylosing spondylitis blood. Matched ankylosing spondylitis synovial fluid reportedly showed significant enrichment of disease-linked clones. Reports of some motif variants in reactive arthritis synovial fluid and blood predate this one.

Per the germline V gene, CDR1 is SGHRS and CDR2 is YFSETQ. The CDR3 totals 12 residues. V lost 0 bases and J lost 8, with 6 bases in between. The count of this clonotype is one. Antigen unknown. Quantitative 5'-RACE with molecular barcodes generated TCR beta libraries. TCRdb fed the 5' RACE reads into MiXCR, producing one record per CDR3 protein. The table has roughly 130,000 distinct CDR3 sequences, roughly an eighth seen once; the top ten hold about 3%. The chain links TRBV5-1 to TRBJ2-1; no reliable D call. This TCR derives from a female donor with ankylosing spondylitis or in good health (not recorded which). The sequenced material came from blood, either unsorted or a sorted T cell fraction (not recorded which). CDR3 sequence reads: CASSLALHEQFF. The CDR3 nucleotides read TGCGCCAGCAGCTTGGCTCTTCATGAGCAGTTCTTC.